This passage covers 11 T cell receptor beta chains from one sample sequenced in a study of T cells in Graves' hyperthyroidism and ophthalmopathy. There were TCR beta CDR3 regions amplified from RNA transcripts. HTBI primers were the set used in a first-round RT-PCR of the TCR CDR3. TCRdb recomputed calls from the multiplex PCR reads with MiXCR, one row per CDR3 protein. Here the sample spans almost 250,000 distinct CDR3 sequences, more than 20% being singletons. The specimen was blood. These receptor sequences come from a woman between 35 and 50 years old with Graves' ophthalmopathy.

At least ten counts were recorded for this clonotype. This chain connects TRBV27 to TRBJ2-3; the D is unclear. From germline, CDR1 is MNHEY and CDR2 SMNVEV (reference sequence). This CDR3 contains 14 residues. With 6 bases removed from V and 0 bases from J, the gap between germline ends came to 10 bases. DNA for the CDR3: TGTGCCAGCAGCCCAGGCCCGAGCACAGATACGCAGTATTTT. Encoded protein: CASSPGPSTDTQYF.

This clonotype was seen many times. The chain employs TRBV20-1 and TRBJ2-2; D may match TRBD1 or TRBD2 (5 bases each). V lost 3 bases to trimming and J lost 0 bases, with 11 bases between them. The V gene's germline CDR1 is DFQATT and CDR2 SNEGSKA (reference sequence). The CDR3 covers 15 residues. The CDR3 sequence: CSASIGTTNTGELFF. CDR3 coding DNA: TGCAGTGCTAGCATCGGGACCACGAACACCGGGGAGCTGTTTTTT.

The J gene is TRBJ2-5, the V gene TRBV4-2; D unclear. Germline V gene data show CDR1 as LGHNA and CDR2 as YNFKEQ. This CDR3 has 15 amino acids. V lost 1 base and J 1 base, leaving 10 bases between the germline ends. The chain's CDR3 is CASSQGSEIQETQYF. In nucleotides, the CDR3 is TGTGCCAGCAGCCAAGGATCCGAGATCCAAGAGACCCAGTACTTC.

In DNA form, the CDR3 reads TGTGCCAGCAGTAGGACTAGCGGGGTAACGCAAGAGACCCAGTACTTC. It specifies CASSRTSGVTQETQYF. The genes are TRBV6-1 and TRBJ2-5; 12 bases match TRBD2. In germline, CDR1 is MNHNS, CDR2 SASEGT. V gave up 5 bases and J gave up 2 bases; unmatched junction bases: 6. This CDR3 comprises 16 residues.

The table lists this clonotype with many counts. The CDR3 sequence: CASSNPQREDYEQYF. The CDR3 DNA reads TGTGCCAGCAGCAACCCTCAGCGGGAGGACTACGAGCAGTACTTC. This chain connects TRBV12-3 or TRBV12-4 to TRBJ2-7; 9 positions agree with TRBD2. CDR3 length: 15 amino acids. The V and J ends lost 6 bases and 3 bases, in that order; junction bases with no gene match: 9.

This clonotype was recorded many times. The CDR3 spells CASSWGQGSGNTIYF. The CDR3 DNA follows: TGTGCCAGCAGTTGGGGACAGGGTAGTGGAAACACCATATATTTT. This chain uses TRBV28 with TRBJ1-3; 9 positions agree with TRBD1. The length of the CDR3 is 15 residues. The germline V gene has CDR1 MDHEN and CDR2 SYDVKM. The V segment lost 4 bases and the J segment 3 bases; nucleotides outside the gene matches: 4.

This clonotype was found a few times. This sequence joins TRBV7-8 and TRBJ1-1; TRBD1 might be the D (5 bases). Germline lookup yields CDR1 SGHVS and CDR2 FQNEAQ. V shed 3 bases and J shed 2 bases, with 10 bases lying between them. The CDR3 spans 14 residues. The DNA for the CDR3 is TGTGCCAGCAGCTTCTCCAGGGAAAACACTGAAGCTTTCTTT. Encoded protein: CASSFSRENTEAFF.

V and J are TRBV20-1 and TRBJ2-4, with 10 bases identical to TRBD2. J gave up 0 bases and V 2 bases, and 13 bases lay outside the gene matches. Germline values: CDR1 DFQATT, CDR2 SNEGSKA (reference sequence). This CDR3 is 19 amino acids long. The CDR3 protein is CSARRASGRGLLAKNIQYF. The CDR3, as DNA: TGCAGTGCTAGAAGGGCTAGCGGGAGAGGATTATTAGCCAAAAACATTCAGTACTTC.

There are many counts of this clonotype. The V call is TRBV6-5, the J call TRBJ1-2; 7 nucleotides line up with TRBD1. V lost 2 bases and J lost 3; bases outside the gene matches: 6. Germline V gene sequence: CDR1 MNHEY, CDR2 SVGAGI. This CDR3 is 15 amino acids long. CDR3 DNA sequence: TGTGCCAGCAGTTACGCCTATGACAGGGACTATGGCTACACCTTC. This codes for CASSYAYDRDYGYTF.

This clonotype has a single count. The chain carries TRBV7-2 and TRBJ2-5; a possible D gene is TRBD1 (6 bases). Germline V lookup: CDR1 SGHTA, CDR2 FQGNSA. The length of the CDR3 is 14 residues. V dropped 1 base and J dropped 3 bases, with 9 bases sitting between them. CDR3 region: CASSLVAGEETQYF. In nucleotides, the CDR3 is TGTGCCAGCAGCTTAGTAGCAGGGGAAGAGACCCAGTACTTC.

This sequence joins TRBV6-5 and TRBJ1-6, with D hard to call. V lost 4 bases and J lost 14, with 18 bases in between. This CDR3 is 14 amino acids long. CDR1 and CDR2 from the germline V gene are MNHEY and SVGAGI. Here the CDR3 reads CASSSSIPLRTLHF. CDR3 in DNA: TGTGCCAGCAGTTCGTCCATACCCCTAAGAACCCTCCACTTT.